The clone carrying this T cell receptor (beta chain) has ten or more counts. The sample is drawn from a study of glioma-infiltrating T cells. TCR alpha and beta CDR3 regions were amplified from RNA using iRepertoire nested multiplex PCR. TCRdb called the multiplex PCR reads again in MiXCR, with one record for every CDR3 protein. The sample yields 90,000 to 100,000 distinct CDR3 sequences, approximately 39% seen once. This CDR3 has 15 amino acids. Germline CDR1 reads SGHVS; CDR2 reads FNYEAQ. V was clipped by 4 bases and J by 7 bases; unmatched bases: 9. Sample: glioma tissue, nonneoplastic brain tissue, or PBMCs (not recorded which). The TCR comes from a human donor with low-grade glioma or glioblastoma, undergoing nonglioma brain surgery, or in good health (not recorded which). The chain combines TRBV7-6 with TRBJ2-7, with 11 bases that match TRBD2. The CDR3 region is CASSSLAGGSGEQYF. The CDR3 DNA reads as TGTGCCAGCAGCTCCCTAGCGGGGGGTTCGGGTGAGCAGTACTTC.